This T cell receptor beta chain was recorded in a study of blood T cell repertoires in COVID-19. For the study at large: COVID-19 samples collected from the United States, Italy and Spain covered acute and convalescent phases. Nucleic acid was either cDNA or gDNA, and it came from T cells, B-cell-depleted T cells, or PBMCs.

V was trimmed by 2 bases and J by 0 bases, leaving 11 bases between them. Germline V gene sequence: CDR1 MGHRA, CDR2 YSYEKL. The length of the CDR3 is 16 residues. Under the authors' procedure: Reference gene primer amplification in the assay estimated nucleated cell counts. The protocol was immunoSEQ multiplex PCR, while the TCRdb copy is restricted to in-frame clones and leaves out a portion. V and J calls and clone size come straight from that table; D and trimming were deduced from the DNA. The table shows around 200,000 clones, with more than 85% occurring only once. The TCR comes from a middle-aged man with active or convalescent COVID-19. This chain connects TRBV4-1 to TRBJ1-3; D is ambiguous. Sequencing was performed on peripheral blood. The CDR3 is CASSQIGTISGNTIYF. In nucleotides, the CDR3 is TGCGCCAGCAGCCAAATAGGCACTATCTCTGGAAACACCATATATTTT.